The 7 T cell receptor beta chains below come from one sample, sequenced in a study of tumor and adjacent non-tumor tissue in lung cancer (dated 2018 in TCRdb). RNA was isolated from bulk, unsorted tissue, and RNA quality was assessed with a NanoDrop ND-1000 and an Agilent 2100. Library preparation used multiplex PCR. The sequencer was an Illumina HiSeq 2500. TCRbeta libraries were constructed through three rounds of nested PCR with primers (Table S4) according to protocols adapted from ARM-PCR. The raw public reads went through TCRdb reprocessing: fastp at Q25, MiXCR clone calling, in-frame beta chains kept. Rows with a matching CDR3 protein are joined into one entry that keeps the most common DNA and genes. A total of approximately 120,000 distinct CDR3 sequences appear in this sample, 75% of them only once. The ten most abundant clones make up more than 35% of the sample. The sample was lung tumor tissue. All receptors come from an older woman with non-small cell lung cancer.

This sequence joins TRBV20-1 and TRBJ2-2, with D possibly TRBD2 on 6 matching bases. The CDR3 runs to 15 residues. Germline CDR1 is DFQATT and CDR2 is SNEGSKA (reference sequence). The chain's CDR3 is CNARAPGENTGELFF. The DNA for the CDR3 is TGCAATGCAAGAGCCCCGGGGGAAAACACCGGGGAGCTGTTTTTT.

About this clonotype itself: An end of the junction does not agree with germline; a read error may underlie this. The chain links TRBV6-1 to TRBJ1-1, with 7 bases matching TRBD1. Germline V gene data show CDR1 as MNHNS and CDR2 as SASEGT. The CDR3 has 13 residues. CDR3 sequence reads: CPSQTDRETDAFF. Here the CDR3 DNA reads TGTCCCAGCCAAACCGACAGGGAAACTGATGCTTTCTTT.

Regarding this clonotype: A much larger clone is a single base away; this may be a read error. The V gene is TRBV6-5, the J gene TRBJ2-7; a weak D match, TRBD1 (6 bases). Per the germline V gene, CDR1 is MNHEY and CDR2 is SVGAGI. V dropped 1 base and J dropped 6 bases, with 16 bases sitting between them. The CDR3 runs to 15 residues. The CDR3 DNA is TGTGCCAGCAGTTACTTCGGACAGACCGCCGGCGAGCAGTACTTC. Translation gives CASSYFGQTAGEQYF.

Comments on this clonotype: This CDR3 is missing its conserved last phenylalanine or tryptophan, likely due to a read error. The rearrangement joins TRBV11-3 to TRBJ2-5; D might be TRBD1 (6 bases). CDR1 SGHNT and CDR2 YENEEA come from the germline V gene. The CDR3 loop spans 14 amino acids. V was shortened by 4 bases and J by 7 bases, with 16 bases between the two germline ends. The CDR3 spells CASSSGQLLVTQYI. CDR3 coding DNA: TGTGCCAGCAGCTCCGGACAGCTTCTTGTGACCCAGTACATC.

As to this clonotype: A read error is possible here, since a much larger clone lies one base away. The chain combines TRBV29-1 with TRBJ2-7, with 7 bases that match TRBD1. The CDR3 contains 15 residues. In germline, CDR1 is SQVTM, CDR2 ANQGSEA. CDR3 loop: CSVDWDRGGSYERYF. For the CDR3, the DNA is TGCAGCGTTGACTGGGACAGAGGAGGCTCCTACGAGCGGTACTTC.

As concerns this clonotype: The junction departs from germline at one end; a sequencing error may be responsible. The chain joins TRBV12-3 or TRBV12-4 to TRBJ2-3, with 7 positions matching TRBD1. The CDR3 runs 15 residues. This CDR3 is CATSSTGDSADTQYF. As DNA, the CDR3 is TGTGCCACCAGTAGTACAGGGGATAGCGCAGATACGCAGTATTTT.

Points on this clonotype: One end of the junction does not line up with germline, which may come from a read error. The rearrangement joins TRBV4-1 to TRBJ2-5; D tentatively reads TRBD1 or TRBD2 (7 bases each). The germline V gene has CDR1 MGHRA and CDR2 YSYEKL. CDR3 size: 14 residues. The CDR3 DNA sequence: TGTGTCAGCAGCCAGGGGGGGCAGGTAGAGACCCAGTACTTC. Protein sequence: CVSSQGGQVETQYF.